This T cell receptor (beta chain) emerged from a study of post-analysis software for immune sequencing data. The J segment lost 2 bases and the V segment lost 1 base, leaving 3 bases of the junction unmatched. Germline V gene lookup returns CDR1 DFQATT and CDR2 SNEGSKA (reference sequence). This CDR3 spans 14 amino acids. General study points: With TRBV5-6, TRBV5-1 and TRBV20-1 included, about five TRBV segments were more frequent in patients than in controls.

With respect to this clonotype: Its target is not known.

Unique molecular identifiers featured in each of the TCR beta cDNA libraries. TCRdb recomputed calls from the PCR reads with MiXCR, one row per CDR3 protein. The profile covers fewer than 850,000 distinct CDR3 sequences, with about 45% appearing a single time and 4.9% taken by the ten largest. Sequences were obtained from blood. The origin of this receptor is a girl aged 5 to 17 with multiple sclerosis. The chain employs TRBV20-1 and TRBJ2-7; 9 bases are a match to TRBD2. The CDR3 loop is CSARGLAETYEQYF. CDR3 nucleotide sequence: TGCAGTGCTAGAGGACTAGCGGAAACCTACGAGCAGTACTTC.